This T cell receptor (beta chain) emerged from a study of blood T cell repertoires in COVID-19. Study context: Samples of COVID-19 (acute and convalescent) were obtained from the United States, Italy and Spain. Sample material is recorded as cDNA or gDNA derived from T cells, B-cell-depleted T cells, or PBMCs.

This CDR3 contains 15 residues. V was clipped by 4 bases and J by 4 bases, with 14 bases between them. In germline, CDR1 is MGHRA, CDR2 YSYEKL. As handled by the study authors: For nucleated cells, counts were estimated from reference gene primer amplification. Libraries were prepared by immunoSEQ multiplex PCR; TCRdb keeps only in-frame clonotypes and omits some of them. V and J calls plus clone size are reproduced from that table; the DNA served to infer D and trimming. The repertoire holds roughly 120,000 clones, less than 90% seen once, with 1.5% to 2% in the top ten. The sequence derives from a man aged 65 to 85 with acute or convalescent COVID-19. The chain joins TRBV4-1 to TRBJ1-3; the D gene is possibly TRBD1 (6 bases). The sample was peripheral blood. The CDR3, as DNA: TGCGCCAGCAGCCTTGCGGGGGCTGGCGGAAACACCATATATTTT. Its protein product is CASSLAGAGGNTIYF.